This record looks at one TCR beta chain sequence and its context. This entry belongs to a study of cytomegalovirus exposure and HLA in healthy donors. Primers: 60 Vbeta forward and 13 Jbeta reverse. The repertoire was sequenced with immunoSEQ multiplex PCR; TCRdb's copy has only in-frame clones and lacks some. The sample has about 100,000 clones, about three quarters seen once. The CDR3 length is 15 residues. The V gene's germline CDR1 is LNHDA and CDR2 SQIVND (reference sequence). The trim removed 6 bases at V and 2 bases at J, leaving 6 bases unmatched. The genes are TRBV19 and TRBJ1-5, with 8 bases lining up with TRBD1. Sequenced material: PBMCs. This receptor was obtained from a man aged 35 to 55 in good health and CMV-seropositive. CDR3 residues: CASRQDRVRNQPQHF. The DNA of the CDR3 is TGTGCCAGTAGGCAGGACAGGGTACGCAATCAGCCCCAGCATTTT. Drawing the rest from reference TRBV19 and TRBJ1-5, the complete variable domain is DGGITQSPKYLFRKEGQNVTLSCEQNLNHDAMYWYRQDPGQGLRLIYYSQIVNDFQKGDIAEGYSVSREKKESFPLTVTSAQKNPTAFYLCASRQDRVRNQPQHFGDGTRLSIL.